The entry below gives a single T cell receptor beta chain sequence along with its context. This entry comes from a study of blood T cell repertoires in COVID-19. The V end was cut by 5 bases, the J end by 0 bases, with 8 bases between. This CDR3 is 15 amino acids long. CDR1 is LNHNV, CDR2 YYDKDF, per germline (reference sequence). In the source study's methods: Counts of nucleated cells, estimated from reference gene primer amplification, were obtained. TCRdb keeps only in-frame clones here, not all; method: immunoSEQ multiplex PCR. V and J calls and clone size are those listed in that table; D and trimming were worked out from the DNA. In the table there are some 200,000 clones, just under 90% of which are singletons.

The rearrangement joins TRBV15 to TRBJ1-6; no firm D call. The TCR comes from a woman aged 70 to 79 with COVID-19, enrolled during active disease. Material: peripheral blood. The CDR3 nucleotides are TGTGCCACCAGCCCCACAAGCTCCTATAATTCACCCCTCCACTTT. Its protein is CATSPTSSYNSPLHF. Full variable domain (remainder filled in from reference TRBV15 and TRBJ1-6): DAMVIQNPRYQVTQFGKPVTLSCSQTLNHNVMYWYQQKSSQAPKLLFHYYDKDFNNEADTPDNFQSRRPNTSFCFLDIRSPGLGDTAMYLCATSPTSSYNSPLHFGNGTRLTVT.